This entry lists 8 T cell receptor beta chains sequenced from one sample in a study of shared clonotypes between healthy human individuals. CD45RO-negative, CCR7-positively selected cells formed the naive CD8 fraction, excluding terminally differentiated effector memory CD45RA+ cells. Here immunoSEQ multiplex PCR was the method, and the copy in TCRdb shows in-frame clones only, minus some. The sample shows about 650,000 clones, 95% to 96% of them seen only once. Sequences were obtained from naive CD8+ T cells sorted from blood. These receptors all stem from a woman between 25 and 40 years old in good health.

The CDR3 spells CASSPGLAGQETQYF. The CDR3, as DNA: TGCGCCAGCAGTCCGGGACTAGCGGGACAAGAGACCCAGTACTTC. The chain is built from TRBV4-1 and TRBJ2-5, with 13 nucleotides matching TRBD2. Germline assignment: CDR1 MGHRA and CDR2 YSYEKL. J lost 2 bases, V lost 6 bases, and 3 bases had no gene match. The CDR3 is made up of 15 amino acids.

This chain links TRBV28 with TRBJ1-1, with 8 bases that match TRBD1. This CDR3 region has 13 residues. Trimming took 4 bases from V and 7 from J; bases not matched to a gene: 5. Germline values: CDR1 MDHEN, CDR2 SYDVKM. CDR3 sequence (DNA): TGTGCCAGCAGTTGGGACAGGCGTCTTGAAGCTTTCTTT. Translating gives CASSWDRRLEAFF.

This chain connects TRBV2 to TRBJ2-5; no reliable D call. The CDR3 consists of 14 residues. Germline V gives CDR1 SNHLY, CDR2 FYNNEI. V lost 2 bases, J lost 5 bases, and 12 bases lay in between. Here the CDR3 DNA reads TGTGCCAGCAGTGAACCCCCTCTGGGCGAGACCCAGTACTTC. Translating it yields CASSEPPLGETQYF. Variable domain in full (rest from reference TRBV2 and TRBJ2-5): EPEVTQTPSHQVTQMGQEVILRCVPISNHLYFYWYRQILGQKVEFLVSFYNNEISEKSEIFDDQFSVERPDGSNFTLKIRSTKLEDSAMYFCASSEPPLGETQYFGPGTRLLVL.

This clone was recorded once. The chain is built from TRBV30 and TRBJ1-3, with no clear D. Germline lookup yields CDR1 GTSNPN and CDR2 SVGIG (reference sequence). This CDR3 comprises 14 residues. The germline V and J ends were trimmed by 6 bases and 0 bases, with 12 bases remaining between them. CDR3 bases: TGTGCCTGTACAATACAGTACTCTGGAAACACCATATATTTT. It codes for CACTIQYSGNTIYF.

This clone was recorded only once. The chain joins TRBV11-2 to TRBJ2-1; D is undetermined. Germline V gene data show CDR1 as SGHAT and CDR2 as FQNNGV. The CDR3 contains 12 residues. The V end lost 5 bases, the J end lost 6 bases, and 8 bases lay between the germline ends. In DNA form, the CDR3 reads TGTGCCAGCAGCCGACTTCGCAATGAGCAGTTCTTC. As protein: CASSRLRNEQFF.

The chain recombines TRBV7-9 with TRBJ2-7; the D is unclear. The germline V gene has CDR1 SEHNR and CDR2 FQNEAQ (reference sequence). The CDR3 sequence is 16 residues long. Trimming shortened V by 1 base and J by 0 bases, and 13 bases separated the two germline ends. This chain's CDR3 is CASSLVALPDSYEQYF. DNA for the CDR3: TGTGCCAGCAGCTTAGTGGCCTTGCCGGACTCCTACGAGCAGTACTTC.

This sequence joins TRBV9 and TRBJ2-2; TRBD2 aligns across 11 bases. CDR1 SGDLS and CDR2 YYNGEE come from the germline V gene. The V and J ends lost 3 bases and 1 base, in that order; junction bases with no gene match: 2. The CDR3 spans 16 residues. CDR3 loop: CASSEGTSGNTGELFF. In nucleotides, the CDR3 is TGTGCCAGCAGCGAGGGGACTAGCGGGAACACCGGGGAGCTGTTTTTT. The whole variable domain, remainder taken from reference TRBV9 and TRBJ2-2, is DSGVTQTPKHLITATGQRVTLRCSPRSGDLSVYWYQQSLDQGLQFLIQYYNGEERAKGNILERFSAQQFPDLHSELNLSSLELGDSALYFCASSEGTSGNTGELFFGEGSRLTVL.

The chain carries TRBV5-4 and TRBJ2-5; 12 bases line up with TRBD2. In germline, CDR1 is SGHNT, CDR2 YYREEE (reference sequence). This CDR3 has 16 residues. J lost 7 bases, V lost 4 bases, and 11 bases had no gene match. CDR3 sequence (DNA): TGTGCCAGCAGCATAAGGGGACTAGCGGGTGGGGGGACCCAGTACTTC. Translation gives CASSIRGLAGGGTQYF.